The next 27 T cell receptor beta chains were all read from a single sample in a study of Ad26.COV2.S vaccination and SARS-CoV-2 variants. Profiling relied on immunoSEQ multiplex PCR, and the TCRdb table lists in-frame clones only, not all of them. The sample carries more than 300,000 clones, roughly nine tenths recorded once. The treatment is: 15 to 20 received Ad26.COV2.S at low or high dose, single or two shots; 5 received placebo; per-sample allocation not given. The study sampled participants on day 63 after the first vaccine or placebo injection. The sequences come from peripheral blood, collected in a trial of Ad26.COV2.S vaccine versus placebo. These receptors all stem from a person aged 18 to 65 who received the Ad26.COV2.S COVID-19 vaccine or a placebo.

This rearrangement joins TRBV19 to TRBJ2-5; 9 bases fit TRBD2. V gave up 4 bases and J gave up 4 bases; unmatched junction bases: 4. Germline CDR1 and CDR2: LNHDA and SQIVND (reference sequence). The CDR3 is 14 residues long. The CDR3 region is CASSTSGIGETQYF. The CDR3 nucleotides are TGTGCCAGTAGTACTAGCGGGATAGGAGAGACCCAGTACTTC.

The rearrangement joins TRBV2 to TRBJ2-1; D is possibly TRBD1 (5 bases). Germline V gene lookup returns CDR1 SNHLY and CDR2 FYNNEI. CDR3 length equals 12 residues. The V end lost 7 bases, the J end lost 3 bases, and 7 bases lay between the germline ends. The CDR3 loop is CASTQGYNEQFF. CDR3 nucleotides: TGTGCCAGCACCCAGGGCTACAATGAGCAGTTCTTC.

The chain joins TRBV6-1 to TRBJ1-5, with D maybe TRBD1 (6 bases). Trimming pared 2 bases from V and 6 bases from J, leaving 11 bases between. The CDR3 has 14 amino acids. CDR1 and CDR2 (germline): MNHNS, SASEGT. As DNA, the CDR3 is TGTGCCAGCAGTGAACTTGGCAGGGGTCAGCCCCAGCATTTT. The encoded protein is CASSELGRGQPQHF.

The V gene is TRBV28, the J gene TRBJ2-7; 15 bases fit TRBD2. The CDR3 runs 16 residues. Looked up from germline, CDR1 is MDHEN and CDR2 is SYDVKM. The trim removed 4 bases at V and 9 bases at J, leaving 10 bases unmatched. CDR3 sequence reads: CASSSGGTSGRIGQYF. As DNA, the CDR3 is TGTGCCAGCAGTTCCGGAGGGACTAGCGGGAGGATTGGGCAGTACTTC.

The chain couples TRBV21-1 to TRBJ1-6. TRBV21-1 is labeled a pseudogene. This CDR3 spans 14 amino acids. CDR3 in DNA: TGTGCCGAGGAGGAGATGGCCCGAAATTCACCCCTCCACTTT. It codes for CAEEEMARNSPLHF.

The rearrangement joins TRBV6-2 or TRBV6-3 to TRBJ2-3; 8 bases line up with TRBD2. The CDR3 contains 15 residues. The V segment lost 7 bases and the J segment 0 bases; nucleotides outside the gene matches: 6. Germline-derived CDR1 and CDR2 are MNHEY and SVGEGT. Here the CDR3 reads CASTPLADSTDTQYF. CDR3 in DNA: TGTGCCAGCACCCCACTAGCGGATAGCACAGATACGCAGTATTTT.

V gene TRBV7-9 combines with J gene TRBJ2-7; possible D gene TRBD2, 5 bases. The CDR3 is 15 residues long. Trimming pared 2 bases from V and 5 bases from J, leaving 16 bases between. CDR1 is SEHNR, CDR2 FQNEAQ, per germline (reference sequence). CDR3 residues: CASSLPGRDLDEQYF. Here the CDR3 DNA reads TGTGCCAGCAGCTTACCTGGACGGGATCTCGACGAGCAGTACTTC.

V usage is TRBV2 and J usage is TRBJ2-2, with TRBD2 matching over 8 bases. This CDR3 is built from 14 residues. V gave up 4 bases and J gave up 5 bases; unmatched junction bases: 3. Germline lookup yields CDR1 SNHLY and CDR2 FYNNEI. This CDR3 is CASSVVAGTGELFF. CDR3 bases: TGTGCCAGCAGTGTTGTAGCGGGAACCGGGGAGCTGTTTTTT.

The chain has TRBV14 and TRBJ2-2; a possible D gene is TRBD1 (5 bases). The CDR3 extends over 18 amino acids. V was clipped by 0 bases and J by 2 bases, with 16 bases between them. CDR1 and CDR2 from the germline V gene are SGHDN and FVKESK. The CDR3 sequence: CASSQELGRLPNTGELFF. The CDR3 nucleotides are TGTGCCAGCAGCCAAGAACTGGGGCGGTTACCAAACACCGGGGAGCTGTTTTTT.

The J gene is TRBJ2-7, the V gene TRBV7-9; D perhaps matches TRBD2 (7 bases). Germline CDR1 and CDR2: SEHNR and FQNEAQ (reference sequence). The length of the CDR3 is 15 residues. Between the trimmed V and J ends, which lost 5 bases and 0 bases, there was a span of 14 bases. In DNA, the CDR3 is TGTGCCAGCAGCGTCGCGGGGGCGAGCTCCTACGAGCAGTACTTC. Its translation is CASSVAGASSYEQYF.

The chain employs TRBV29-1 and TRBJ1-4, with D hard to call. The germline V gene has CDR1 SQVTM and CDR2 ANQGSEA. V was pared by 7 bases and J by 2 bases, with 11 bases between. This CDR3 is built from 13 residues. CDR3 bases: TGCAGCGCGTACCCGGGCACTAATGAAAAACTGTTTTTT. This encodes CSAYPGTNEKLFF.

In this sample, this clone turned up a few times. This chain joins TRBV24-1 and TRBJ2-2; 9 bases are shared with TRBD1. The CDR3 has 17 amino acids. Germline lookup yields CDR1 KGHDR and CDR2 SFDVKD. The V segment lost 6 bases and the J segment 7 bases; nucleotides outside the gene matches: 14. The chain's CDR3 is CATSSGFHRGQGGELFF. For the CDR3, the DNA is TGTGCCACCAGTTCAGGGTTTCACAGGGGGCAAGGCGGGGAGCTGTTTTTT.

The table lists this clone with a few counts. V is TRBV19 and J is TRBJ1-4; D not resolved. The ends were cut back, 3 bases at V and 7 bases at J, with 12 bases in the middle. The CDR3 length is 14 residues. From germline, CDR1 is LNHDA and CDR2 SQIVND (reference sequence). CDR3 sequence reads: CASSIRALAEKLFF. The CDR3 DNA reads TGTGCCAGTAGTATTAGGGCGTTGGCTGAAAAACTGTTTTTT.

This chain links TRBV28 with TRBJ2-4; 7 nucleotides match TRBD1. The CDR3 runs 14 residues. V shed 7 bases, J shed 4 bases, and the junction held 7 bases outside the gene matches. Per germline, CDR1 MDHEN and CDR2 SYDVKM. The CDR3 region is CASTVGQRKNIQYF. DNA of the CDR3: TGTGCCAGCACCGTGGGACAGCGAAAAAACATTCAGTACTTC.

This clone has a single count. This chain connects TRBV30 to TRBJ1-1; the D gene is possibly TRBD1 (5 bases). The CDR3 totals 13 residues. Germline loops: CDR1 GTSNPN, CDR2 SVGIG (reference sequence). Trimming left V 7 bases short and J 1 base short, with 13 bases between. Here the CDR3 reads CAYPGPTNTEAFF. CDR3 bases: TGTGCCTACCCGGGACCGACGAACACTGAAGCTTTCTTT.

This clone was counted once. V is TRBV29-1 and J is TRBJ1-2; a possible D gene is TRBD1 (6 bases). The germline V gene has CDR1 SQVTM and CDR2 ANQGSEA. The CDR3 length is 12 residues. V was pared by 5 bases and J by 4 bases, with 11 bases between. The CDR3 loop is CSVTSRGYGYTF. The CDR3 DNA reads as TGCAGCGTTACCTCCAGGGGCTATGGCTACACCTTC.

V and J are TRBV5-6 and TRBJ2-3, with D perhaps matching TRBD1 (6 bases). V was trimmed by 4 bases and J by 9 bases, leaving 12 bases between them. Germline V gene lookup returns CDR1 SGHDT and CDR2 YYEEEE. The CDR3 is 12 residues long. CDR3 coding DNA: TGTGCCAGCAGCCCAAGGACAGTGACGCAGTATTTT. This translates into CASSPRTVTQYF.

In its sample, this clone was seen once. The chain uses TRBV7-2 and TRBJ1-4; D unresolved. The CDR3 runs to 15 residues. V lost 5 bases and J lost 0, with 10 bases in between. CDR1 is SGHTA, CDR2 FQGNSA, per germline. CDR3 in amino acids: CASSPDFATNEKLFF. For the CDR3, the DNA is TGTGCCAGCAGCCCAGACTTTGCAACTAATGAAAAACTGTTTTTT.

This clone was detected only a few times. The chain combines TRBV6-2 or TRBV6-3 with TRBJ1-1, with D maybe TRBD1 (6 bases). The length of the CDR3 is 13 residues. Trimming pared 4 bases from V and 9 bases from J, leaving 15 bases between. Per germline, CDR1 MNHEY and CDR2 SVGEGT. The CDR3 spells CASSSSSGVKAFF. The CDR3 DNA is TGTGCCAGCAGTTCGTCCTCAGGGGTGAAAGCTTTCTTT.

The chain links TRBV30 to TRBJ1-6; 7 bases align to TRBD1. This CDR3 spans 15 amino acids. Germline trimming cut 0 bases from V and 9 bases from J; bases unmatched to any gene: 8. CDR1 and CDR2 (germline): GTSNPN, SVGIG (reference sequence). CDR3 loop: CAWSVPTGVGSPLHF. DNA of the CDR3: TGTGCCTGGAGTGTACCCACAGGGGTAGGTTCACCCCTCCACTTT.

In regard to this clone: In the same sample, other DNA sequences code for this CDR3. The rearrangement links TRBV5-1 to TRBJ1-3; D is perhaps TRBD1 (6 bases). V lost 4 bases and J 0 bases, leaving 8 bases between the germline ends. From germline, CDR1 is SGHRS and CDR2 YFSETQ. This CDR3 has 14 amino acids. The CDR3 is CASSQTGSGNTIYF. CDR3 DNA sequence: TGCGCCAGCAGCCAGACAGGCTCTGGAAACACCATATATTTT.

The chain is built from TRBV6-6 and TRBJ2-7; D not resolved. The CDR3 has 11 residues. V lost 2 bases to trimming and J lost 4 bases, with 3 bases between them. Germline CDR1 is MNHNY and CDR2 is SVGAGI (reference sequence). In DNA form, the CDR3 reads TGTGCCAGCAGTTACGTATACGAGCAGTACTTC. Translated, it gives CASSYVYEQYF.

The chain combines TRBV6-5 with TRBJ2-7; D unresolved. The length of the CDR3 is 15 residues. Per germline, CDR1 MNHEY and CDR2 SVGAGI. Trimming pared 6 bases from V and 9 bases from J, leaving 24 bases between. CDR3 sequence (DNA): TGTGCCAGCAGACCAAGCCGGGCCAGCTTTTTCGTGCAGTACTTC. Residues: CASRPSRASFFVQYF.

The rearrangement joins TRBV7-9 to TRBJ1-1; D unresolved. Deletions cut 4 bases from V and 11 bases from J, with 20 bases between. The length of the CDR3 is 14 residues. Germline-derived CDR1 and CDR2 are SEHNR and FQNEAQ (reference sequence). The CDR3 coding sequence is TGTGCCAGCAGCTACCGGAGAGTTGCCGCTGCGGCTTTCTTT. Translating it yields CASSYRRVAAAAFF. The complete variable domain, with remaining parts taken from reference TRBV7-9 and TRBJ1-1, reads DTGVSQNPRHKITKRGQNVTFRCDPISEHNRLYWYRQTLGQGPEFLTYFQNEAQLEKSRLLSDRFSAERPKGSFSTLEIQRTEQGDSAMYLCASSYRRVAAAAFFGQGTRLTVV.

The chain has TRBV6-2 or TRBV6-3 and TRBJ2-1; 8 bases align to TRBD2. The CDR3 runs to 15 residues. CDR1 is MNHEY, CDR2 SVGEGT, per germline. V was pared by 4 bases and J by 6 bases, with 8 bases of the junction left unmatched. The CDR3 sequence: CASSFRREVANEQFF. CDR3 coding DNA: TGTGCCAGCAGTTTTAGGCGGGAGGTAGCCAATGAGCAGTTCTTC.

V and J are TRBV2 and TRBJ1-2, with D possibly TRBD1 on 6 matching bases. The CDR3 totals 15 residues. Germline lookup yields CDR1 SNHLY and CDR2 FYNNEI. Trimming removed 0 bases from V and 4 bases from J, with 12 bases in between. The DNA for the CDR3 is TGTGCCAGCAGTGAAGCGGGGGCAGATGTCTATGGCTACACCTTC. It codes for CASSEAGADVYGYTF.

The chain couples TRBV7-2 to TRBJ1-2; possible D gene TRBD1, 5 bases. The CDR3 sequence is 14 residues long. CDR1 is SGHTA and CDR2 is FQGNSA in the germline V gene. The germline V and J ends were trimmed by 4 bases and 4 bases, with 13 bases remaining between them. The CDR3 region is CASSSGLGSYGYTF. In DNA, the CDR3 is TGTGCCAGCAGCTCGGGACTGGGTAGCTATGGCTACACCTTC.